One sample yielded the 22 T cell receptor beta chains listed below, sequenced in a study of blood T cell repertoires in COVID-19 (dated by TCRdb to about 2020). Library prep was done by the immunoSEQ multiplex PCR assay. Entries here come from immuneACCESS through TCRdb and include only in-frame sequences with V and J called. Some clones fail to appear in such tables; in the studies checked, an unresolved V gene covers under half of the shortfall, and the cause of the remainder is unknown. The sample data list some 150,000 clones, and around 86% of these were observed just once. The top ten clones comprise roughly 3.3% of the sample. Sequenced: peripheral blood. The origin of the receptors is a man in his 70s with acute or convalescent COVID-19.

The chain has TRBV30 and TRBJ1-1; TRBD1 agrees at 9 bases. The CDR3 totals 11 residues. The ends lost 1 base at V and 11 bases at J; junction bases unmatched: 2. The germline gives CDR1 GTSNPN, CDR2 SVGIG (reference sequence). The CDR3 protein is CAWSGQGVAFF. DNA of the CDR3: TGTGCCTGGAGTGGACAGGGGGTTGCTTTCTTT.

As to this clone: Other DNA sequences in the same sample also yield this CDR3. The rearrangement links TRBV5-1 to TRBJ2-5; D ambiguous. In germline, CDR1 is SGHRS, CDR2 YFSETQ. The CDR3 is 14 residues long. V was clipped by 0 bases and J by 2 bases, with 8 bases between them. CDR3 residues: CASSLGGQQETQYF. Here the CDR3 DNA reads TGCGCCAGCAGCTTGGGTGGGCAGCAAGAGACCCAGTACTTC.

This clone was recorded only once. The V gene is TRBV27, the J gene TRBJ1-2; 7 bases are shared with TRBD1. Germline V gene lookup returns CDR1 MNHEY and CDR2 SMNVEV (reference sequence). V was pared by 3 bases and J by 5 bases, with 12 bases of the junction left unmatched. The CDR3 runs 16 residues. The CDR3 sequence: CASSFSRASGGYGYTF. In nucleotides, the CDR3 is TGTGCCAGCAGTTTTTCCCGGGCGTCAGGGGGTTATGGCTACACCTTC.

This chain links TRBV6-4 with TRBJ1-1; D unresolved. With 4 bases removed from V and 2 bases from J, the gap between germline ends came to 8 bases. CDR1 and CDR2 (germline): MRHNA, SNTAGT. This CDR3 has 13 residues. CDR3 nucleotides: TGTGCCAGCAGTGCGAGTGCTAACACTGAAGCTTTCTTT. The encoded protein is CASSASANTEAFF.

The V gene is TRBV5-4, the J gene TRBJ2-3; D ambiguous. CDR3 size: 13 residues. Trimming took off 5 bases at V and 2 bases at J, with 9 bases between the two ends. Germline V CDR1 and CDR2: SGHNT, YYREEE (reference sequence). CDR3 residues: CASRPDNTDTQYF. DNA of the CDR3: TGTGCCAGCAGGCCAGACAACACAGATACGCAGTATTTT. The full variable domain, rest sourced from reference TRBV5-4 and TRBJ2-3, is ETGVTQSPTHLIKTRGQQVTLRCSSQSGHNTVSWYQQALGQGPQFIFQYYREEENGRGNFPPRFSGLQFPNYSSELNVNALELDDSALYLCASRPDNTDTQYFGPGTRLTVL.

This chain joins TRBV3-1 (or the pseudogene TRBV3-2) and TRBJ2-1; D is possibly TRBD1 (6 bases). Germline V CDR1 and CDR2: LGHDT, YNNKEL (reference sequence). V shed 1 base and J shed 9 bases, with 16 bases lying between them. CDR3 length: 15 amino acids. CDR3 bases: TGTGCCAGCAGCCAAGTCCGGGCAGGGGTGGGTGAGCAGTTCTTC. It translates to CASSQVRAGVGEQFF.

V gene TRBV19 combines with J gene TRBJ2-1, with unresolved D. With 1 base removed from V and 8 bases from J, the gap between germline ends came to 12 bases. Germline V gene lookup returns CDR1 LNHDA and CDR2 SQIVND (reference sequence). The CDR3 spans 14 residues. In DNA, the CDR3 is TGTGCCAGTAGTATAGCCAGGATTGGTGATGAGCAGTTCTTC. Amino acid sequence: CASSIARIGDEQFF.

V is TRBV4-2 and J is TRBJ2-1; 11 positions agree with TRBD1. The V and J ends lost 0 bases and 7 bases, in that order; junction bases with no gene match: 11. Germline V lookup: CDR1 LGHNA, CDR2 YNFKEQ. The CDR3 consists of 18 residues. The CDR3 bases are TGTGCCAGCAGCCAAGATTTTCTGGCGGACAGGGGGCGAAATGAGCAGTTCTTC. This translates into CASSQDFLADRGRNEQFF.

V gene TRBV4-2 combines with J gene TRBJ1-2; 8 nucleotides line up with TRBD1. J lost 12 bases, V lost 0 bases, and 9 bases had no gene match. Germline-derived CDR1 and CDR2 are LGHNA and YNFKEQ. This CDR3 has 14 residues. CDR3 DNA: TGTGCCAGCAGCCAAGACAGGGGGCAGAGAAGTCACACCTTC. As protein: CASSQDRGQRSHTF.

This clone has only one observation. The chain uses TRBV29-1 and TRBJ1-2; TRBD1 is a possible D gene (5 bases). The CDR3 spans 13 residues. Germline CDR1 and CDR2: SQVTM and ANQGSEA. The V end was cut by 7 bases, the J end by 4 bases, with 16 bases between. The CDR3 sequence is CSAPTVLPYGYTF. The CDR3 bases are TGCAGCGCCCCGACAGTTCTACCCTATGGCTACACCTTC.

The gene calls are TRBV7-9 and TRBJ1-4; TRBD1 matches at 9 bases. The CDR3 sequence is 14 residues long. With 5 bases clipped from V and 7 bases from J, the junction kept 5 bases outside the gene matches. Germline CDR1 reads SEHNR; CDR2 reads FQNEAQ (reference sequence). The CDR3 bases are TGTGCCAGCAGCCTTGGACAGGGGTCTGAAAAACTGTTTTTT. Protein: CASSLGQGSEKLFF.

The chain recombines TRBV7-6 with TRBJ1-5, with D perhaps matching TRBD1 (5 bases). This CDR3 spans 15 amino acids. Trimming took off 3 bases at V and 0 bases at J, with 9 bases between the two ends. CDR1 and CDR2 from the germline V gene are SGHVS and FNYEAQ. The CDR3 loop is CASSLTVSSNQPQHF. The CDR3 DNA reads as TGTGCCAGCAGCTTGACAGTTTCTAGCAATCAGCCCCAGCATTTT.

The chain links TRBV7-9 to TRBJ1-5, with TRBD1 identical over 9 bases. Germline V gene sequence: CDR1 SEHNR, CDR2 FQNEAQ (reference sequence). The V segment lost 1 base and the J segment 5 bases; nucleotides outside the gene matches: 12. The length of the CDR3 is 18 residues. Written as DNA, the CDR3 is TGTGCCAGCAGCTTAGGGCCCTTGGGACAGGGTGTGCATCAGCCCCAGCATTTT. It yields the protein CASSLGPLGQGVHQPQHF.

The chain joins TRBV19 to TRBJ1-1, with 7 bases aligning to TRBD1. CDR3 length: 15 residues. J was trimmed by 1 base and V by 5 bases; bases with no gene match: 7. Germline assignment: CDR1 LNHDA and CDR2 SQIVND (reference sequence). CDR3 nucleotides: TGTGCCAGTAGTTTGAAGGGGGCGCGGAACACTGAAGCTTTCTTT. Amino acids: CASSLKGARNTEAFF.

This sequence joins TRBV30 and TRBJ2-5; weak D call: TRBD1 (5 bases). From germline, CDR1 is GTSNPN and CDR2 SVGIG (reference sequence). V was shortened by 2 bases and J by 6 bases, with 13 bases between the two germline ends. The CDR3 runs 13 residues. The CDR3 nucleotides are TGTGCCTGGAGTTCGCAGGGCAGGCAGACCCAGTACTTC. It translates to CAWSSQGRQTQYF.

The chain couples TRBV6-5 to TRBJ1-2, with 8 nucleotides matching TRBD1. The V gene's germline CDR1 is MNHEY and CDR2 SVGAGI. J was trimmed by 4 bases and V by 7 bases; bases with no gene match: 11. The CDR3 is 15 residues long. The CDR3 nucleotides are TGTGCCAGCACTACGCAGGGGGCGCGAGGCTATGGCTACACCTTC. Amino acid sequence: CASTTQGARGYGYTF.

V and J are TRBV18 and TRBJ1-1; unclear D gene. CDR1 is KGHSH and CDR2 is LQKENI in the germline V gene. The CDR3 extends over 15 amino acids. Trimming pared 3 bases from V and 1 base from J, leaving 12 bases between. The CDR3 loop is CASSPAGPRNTEAFF. The CDR3 DNA is TGTGCCAGCTCACCCGCAGGCCCGAGGAACACTGAAGCTTTCTTT.

J is TRBJ1-3 and V is TRBV11-3; the D gene is possibly TRBD1 (6 bases). V lost 2 bases and J 4 bases, leaving 6 bases between the germline ends. Germline V gene sequence: CDR1 SGHNT, CDR2 YENEEA. This CDR3 is 13 amino acids long. The CDR3 here is CASSLTGGNTIYF. For the CDR3, the DNA is TGTGCCAGCAGCTTAACAGGGGGAAACACCATATATTTT.

V gene TRBV11-2 combines with J gene TRBJ1-2, with D unresolved. V was pared by 0 bases and J by 4 bases, with 9 bases between. CDR1 SGHAT and CDR2 FQNNGV come from the germline V gene. The CDR3 covers 14 residues. CDR3 sequence: CASSLDGGSYGYTF. CDR3 DNA sequence: TGTGCCAGCAGCTTAGATGGAGGGTCCTATGGCTACACCTTC.

The chain carries TRBV5-6 and TRBJ1-2; D unclear. The CDR3 covers 13 residues. V was cut by 1 base and J by 0 bases, with 4 bases left in between. Germline V gives CDR1 SGHDT, CDR2 YYEEEE. CDR3 sequence (DNA): TGTGCCAGCAGCTTGCTAGCTAACTATGGCTACACCTTC. Translated, it gives CASSLLANYGYTF. Full variable domain (outside the CDR3, taken from reference TRBV5-6 and TRBJ1-2): DAGVTQSPTHLIKTRGQQVTLRCSPKSGHDTVSWYQQALGQGPQFIFQYYEEEERQRGNFPDRFSGHQFPNYSSELNVNALLLGDSALYLCASSLLANYGYTFGSGTRLTVV.

This chain connects TRBV5-6 to TRBJ2-2; 9 nucleotides line up with TRBD1. The CDR3 length is 15 residues. With V trimmed by 3 bases and J by 0 bases, 0 bases remained unmatched. The germline V gene has CDR1 SGHDT and CDR2 YYEEEE. CDR3 nucleotide sequence: TGTGCCAGCAGCTGGGACAGGGCGAACACCGGGGAGCTGTTTTTT. Translating gives CASSWDRANTGELFF.

This sequence joins TRBV5-1 and TRBJ2-2; 7 bases fit TRBD1. The CDR3 runs to 16 residues. Germline V CDR1 and CDR2: SGHRS, YFSETQ. Trimming cost V 4 bases and J 2 bases; bases outside gene matches: 8. The CDR3 DNA follows: TGCGCCAGCAGCCGGCAGCAGGGGGTTAACACCGGGGAGCTGTTTTTT. Translation: CASSRQQGVNTGELFF.